This T cell receptor (beta chain) appears in the sequencing data of a study of blood T cell repertoires in COVID-19. Overall study context: The cDNA or gDNA used as material had been derived from T cells, B-cell-depleted T cells, or PBMCs.

The CDR3 is made up of 14 amino acids. V lost 0 bases and J lost 4, with 8 bases in between. CDR1 is ENHRY and CDR2 is SYGVKD in the germline V gene. Resolution of symptoms, clearance, or two negative PCRs was present in recovered Cohort 3 donors. Repertoires were generated with immunoSEQ multiplex PCR, while TCRdb's copy carries only in-frame clones and drops some. The table has approximately 290,000 clones, roughly 90% seen once. This clonotype was obtained from a woman in her 30s who had recovered from COVID-19. The genes are TRBV10-3 and TRBJ2-3; a weak D match, TRBD1 (6 bases). Sequencing was carried out using PBMCs or T cells enriched from blood (not recorded which). Here the CDR3 reads CAISESTGSDTQYF. CDR3 in DNA: TGTGCCATCAGTGAGTCTACAGGGTCAGATACGCAGTATTTT.